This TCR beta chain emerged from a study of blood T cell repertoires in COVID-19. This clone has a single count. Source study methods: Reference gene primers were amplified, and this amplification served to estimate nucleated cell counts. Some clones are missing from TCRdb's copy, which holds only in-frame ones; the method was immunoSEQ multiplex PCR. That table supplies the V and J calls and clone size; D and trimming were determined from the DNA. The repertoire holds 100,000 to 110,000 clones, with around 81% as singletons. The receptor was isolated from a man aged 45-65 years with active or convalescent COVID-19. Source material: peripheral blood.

This CDR3 reads CASNDPFRDLPNTEAFF. In DNA, the CDR3 is TGTGCCAGCAATGACCCATTCCGGGACTTACCGAACACTGAAGCTTTCTTT. The V gene is TRBV6-1, the J gene TRBJ1-1, with a tentative D call TRBD1 (5 bases). V lost 7 bases and J 1 base, leaving 22 bases between the germline ends. Per germline, CDR1 MNHNS and CDR2 SASEGT. CDR3 length: 17 residues.